This T cell receptor beta chain is drawn from a study of identical twins. General observations from the study: Modelling underestimated the level of out-of-frame TCR alpha sharing observed in monozygotic twins.

TCRdb re-analysed the 5' RACE reads in MiXCR, keeping a single row per CDR3 protein. The profile shows roughly 290,000 distinct CDR3 sequences, about 8.1% of them singletons. This clonotype was counted only a few times. Antigen specificity is unknown. Germline assignment: CDR1 SGHTA and CDR2 FQGNSA. The CDR3 consists of 15 residues. V dropped 1 base and J dropped 2 bases, with 11 bases sitting between them. These data also formed part of another study, on yellow fever vaccine responses in identical twins.

This rearrangement joins TRBV7-2 to TRBJ2-5; D uncertain. The sequence was collected from a young woman in good health. Sequenced material: memory (CD45RO+) T cells sorted from blood. The CDR3 here is CASSLELQRQETQYF. The CDR3 DNA reads TGTGCCAGCAGCTTAGAACTCCAACGACAAGAGACCCAGTACTTC.